The rows below give T cell receptor beta chains drawn from one sample of a study of blood T cell repertoires in COVID-19. Here immunoSEQ multiplex PCR was the method, and the copy in TCRdb shows in-frame clones only, minus some. The table shows about 400,000 clones, with around 86% occurring only once. What was sequenced was peripheral blood. These receptor sequences come from a human donor in a cohort sampled during active COVID-19. Each CDR3 is given with its conserved first and last residue. Fields, in order: D gene, J gene, V gene, CDR3 length, clone size, CDR3 DNA, CDR3 protein. The D gene is left open where the match is weak. Clone size, where shown, is once, few, many, or a class for clones that have expanded.

>NA|TRBJ2-7|TRBV4-1|17|NA
TGCGCCAGCAGCCAAGATGAGGGAACGGCCATCTCGGAGGAGCAGTACTTC
CASSQDEGTAISEEQYF
>TRBD1|TRBJ1-2|TRBV6-9|16|NA
TGTGCCAGCCAAACCCAATTCGGACAGGGAGCCTATGGCTACACCTTC
CASQTQFGQGAYGYTF
>NA|TRBJ1-2|TRBV11-3|14|NA
TGTGCCAGCAGCTTAAGGTTGGGAGACTATGGCTACACCTTC
CASSLRLGDYGYTF
>TRBD2|TRBJ2-7|TRBV28|14|NA
TGTGCCAGCCGTCCTAGCGGGAGCTCCTACGAGCAGTACTTC
CASRPSGSSYEQYF
>NA|TRBJ2-1|TRBV11-2|12|NA
TGTGCCAGCAGCTCGACAGGCAATGAGCAGTTCTTC
CASSSTGNEQFF
>NA|TRBJ2-7|TRBV20-1|11|NA
TGCAGTGCGTCCCACTCCTACGAGCAGTACTTC
CSASHSYEQYF
>TRBD2|TRBJ2-5|TRBV29-1|16|NA
TGCAGCTTCACCGAAGGTAGCGGGAGTGGCCGAGAGACCCAGTACTTC
CSFTEGSGSGRETQYF
>TRBD2|TRBJ2-5|TRBV19|19|NA
TGTGCCAGTAGGCTAATCCTCCTCGGGACTAGCGGGGGACAAGAGACCCAGTACTTC
CASRLILLGTSGGQETQYF
>TRBD1|TRBJ2-7|TRBV5-1|15|few
TGCGCCAGCAGACCCAACCGGGACAGCTCCTACGAGCAGTACTTC
CASRPNRDSSYEQYF
>TRBD1|TRBJ2-6|TRBV28|19|NA
TGTGCCAGCAGCCCCCGAAACAGGGGGTTAAGATCTGGGGCCAACGTCCTGACTTTC
CASSPRNRGLRSGANVLTF
>NA|TRBJ1-5|TRBV15|16|NA
TGTGCCACCAGCAGAGCGCTACCCCCCGACAGCCAGCCCCAGCATTTT
CATSRALPPDSQPQHF
>NA|TRBJ1-4|TRBV21-1|18|NA
TGTGCCAGCAGCACGCCAGGGGGCGCGGGTGAAACTAATGAAAAACTGTTTTTT
CASSTPGGAGETNEKLFF
>TRBD1|TRBJ1-2|TRBV12-3/TRBV12-4|12|NA
TGTGCCAGCAGGGCTCAACAGGGGGGCTACACCTTC
CASRAQQGGYTF
>TRBD1|TRBJ2-3|TRBV7-9|15|NA
TGTGCCAGCAGCAAAGACAGGGGGTACACAGATACGCAGTATTTT
CASSKDRGYTDTQYF
>NA|TRBJ2-7|TRBV19|16|NA
TGTGCCAGTAGTACCTCCGGAGAGGACAGTACCTACGAGCAGTACTTC
CASSTSGEDSTYEQYF
>NA|TRBJ2-5|TRBV7-6|15|NA
TGTGCCAGCAGCTTAGCCGCGGGGATCCAAGAGACCCAGTACTTC
CASSLAAGIQETQYF
>TRBD2|TRBJ2-1|TRBV7-8|14|NA
TGTGCCAGCAGCTCGACTAGCACTGGCTATGAGCAGTTCTTC
CASSSTSTGYEQFF
>TRBD2|TRBJ2-1|TRBV4-2|18|NA
TGTGCCAGCAGCCAATGGGGCCCGGGACTAGCGGGGTACAATGAGCAGTTCTTC
CASSQWGPGLAGYNEQFF
>NA|TRBJ1-1|TRBV6-5|16|NA
TGTGCCAGCAGTTACTACTCCGGAGGGGCAGGTACTGAAGCTTTCTTT
CASSYYSGGAGTEAFF
>NA|TRBJ2-2|TRBV1|18|few
TGCACCAGCAGCCAGGTCCTGAAGTTAGCGGGAGGCACCGGGGAGCTGTTTTTT
CTSSQVLKLAGGTGELFF
>TRBD2|TRBJ2-3|TRBV11-3|15|many
TGTGCCAGCAGCAACCGGGGGGGTCTCACAGATACGCAGTATTTT
CASSNRGGLTDTQYF
>TRBD1|TRBJ2-2|TRBV5-1|18|NA
TGCGCCAGCAGCCTCCCAGCGGACAGGGGCTCGAACACCGGGGAGCTGTTTTTT
CASSLPADRGSNTGELFF
>NA|TRBJ1-2|TRBV2|15|NA
TGTGCCAGCAGTCGAACGATACAGGGTCTGATCGGCTACACCTTC
CASSRTIQGLIGYTF
>NA|TRBJ2-3|TRBV5-1|16|few
TGCGCCAGCAGCTTGCCGGGTAGCGGTAACACAGATACGCAGTATTTT
CASSLPGSGNTDTQYF
>NA|TRBJ2-1|TRBV28|15|NA
TGTGCCACCCATTCATCGGCGGGGTTTACAGATGAGCAGTTCTTC
CATHSSAGFTDEQFF
>NA|TRBJ1-6|TRBV24-1|13|NA
TGTGCCACCAGTCGGACAGTTAATTCACCCCTCCACTTT
CATSRTVNSPLHF
>TRBD2|TRBJ2-5|TRBV6-1|14|NA
TGTGCCAGCAGTGAAGGGACTAGTGGTGAGACCCAGTACTTC
CASSEGTSGETQYF
>NA|TRBJ2-1|TRBV6-1|16|NA
TGTGCCAGCAGTGAAGTCCAGGGACTCTCCTACAATGAGCAGTTCTTC
CASSEVQGLSYNEQFF
>NA|TRBJ1-5|TRBV2|15|NA
TGTGCCAGCAGGGCCCTGGGGGGGAGCAATCAGCCCCAGCATTTT
CASRALGGSNQPQHF
>NA|TRBJ1-5|TRBV27|14|NA
TGTGCCAGCAGGCCAGCGGGGGTCCTCCAGCCCCAGCATTTT
CASRPAGVLQPQHF
>NA|TRBJ2-7|TRBV7-3|14|NA
TGTGCCAGCAGCCCCACGGGTCTATCCTACGAGCAGTACTTC
CASSPTGLSYEQYF
>NA|TRBJ1-2|TRBV7-9|14|NA
TGTGCCAGCACCAAGGAGGGCCAGGGCTATGGCTACACCTTC
CASTKEGQGYGYTF
>TRBD1|TRBJ1-3|TRBV5-5|19|NA
TGTGCCAGCAGCTTGGGACAGGGGGCGCGTTTTCGGCGTTGGAACACCATATATTTT
CASSLGQGARFRRWNTIYF
>TRBD2|TRBJ2-7|TRBV9|15|NA
TGTGCCAGCAGCCCTGGACTAGCGGGAGCTTACGAGCAGTACTTC
CASSPGLAGAYEQYF
>TRBD1|TRBJ1-1|TRBV5-4|14|NA
TGTGCCAGCACAGACCAGGGGGCTAGGGCTGAAGCTTTCTTT
CASTDQGARAEAFF
>NA|TRBJ2-3|TRBV7-2|15|NA
TGTGCCAGCAGCCTGGACTACTTCAACACAGATACGCAGTATTTT
CASSLDYFNTDTQYF
>TRBD2|TRBJ2-1|TRBV19|15|NA
TGTGCCAGTAGTACGGCGTCTAGCGGCCACAATGAGCAGTTCTTC
CASSTASSGHNEQFF
>TRBD1|TRBJ2-7|TRBV28|14|once
TGTGCCAGCAGTCCACAGACAGGGATCTACGAGCAGTACTTC
CASSPQTGIYEQYF
>NA|TRBJ2-3|TRBV3-1/TRBV3-2|14|NA
TGTGCCAGCAGCATGACTCCTAGCACAGATACGCAGTATTTT
CASSMTPSTDTQYF
>TRBD1|TRBJ2-7|TRBV28|14|NA
TGTGCCAGCACTCCGGGACAGGGCTCCTACGAGCAGTACTTC
CASTPGQGSYEQYF
>NA|TRBJ1-3|TRBV19|14|NA
TGTGCCAGTATCGAGTTTTACTCTGGAAACACCATATATTTT
CASIEFYSGNTIYF
>NA|TRBJ1-1|TRBV28|13|NA
TGTGCCAGCATAGGAGGGCGGAACACTGAAGCTTTCTTT
CASIGGRNTEAFF
>NA|TRBJ2-1|TRBV14|15|NA
TGTGCCAGCAGCCAACATGAACTAGCCCTTGACGAGCAGTTCTTC
CASSQHELALDEQFF
>TRBD2|TRBJ2-5|TRBV5-1|17|NA
TGCGCCAGCAGTCAAATTACTAGCGGGGGGGCTGAAGAGACCCAGTACTTC
CASSQITSGGAEETQYF
>TRBD2|TRBJ2-3|TRBV13|14|NA
TGTGCCAGCAGCGAGCGGGAGGGCCTGGATACGCAGTATTTT
CASSEREGLDTQYF
>NA|TRBJ1-1|TRBV4-1|14|NA
TGCGCCAGCAGCCAACTGACAGTGAACACTGAAGCTTTCTTT
CASSQLTVNTEAFF
>NA|TRBJ1-1|TRBV2|14|NA
TGTGCCAGCAGTGAACGAGGGGGAGTCACTGAAGCTTTCTTT
CASSERGGVTEAFF
>TRBD1|TRBJ2-2|TRBV2|14|NA
TGTGCCAGCTGGGGGACAGATAACACCGGGGAGCTGTTTTTT
CASWGTDNTGELFF
>TRBD2|TRBJ2-5|TRBV7-9|18|NA
TGTGCCAGCAGCTTAGCTGTATGGCGGGAGGGGTCACAAGAGACCCAGTACTTC
CASSLAVWREGSQETQYF
>NA|TRBJ2-5|TRBV11-2|16|NA
TGTGCCAGCAGCCCCATCCCGGGGAAAGTGGAGGAGACCCAGTACTTC
CASSPIPGKVEETQYF